These 8 T cell receptor beta chains were sequenced from one sample in a study of OX40 agonist ivuxolimab in advanced cancers. Repertoires were generated with immunoSEQ multiplex PCR, while TCRdb's copy carries only in-frame clones and drops some. The sample has around 150,000 clones; 90% are singletons. The specimen was CD4+ or CD8+ T cells sorted from blood, collected in a trial of the OX40 agonist ivuxolimab. The receptors derive from an adult with an advanced solid tumor such as melanoma, head and neck, liver or kidney cancer.

V usage is TRBV30 and J usage is TRBJ2-2; the match to TRBD1 covers 7 bases. Germline CDR1 is GTSNPN and CDR2 is SVGIG (reference sequence). The CDR3 is made up of 15 amino acids. Trimming cost V 0 bases and J 6 bases; bases outside gene matches: 7. CDR3 DNA sequence: TGTGCCTGGAGTGTAGGTCGTCAGGGGGCCGGGGAGCTGTTTTTT. Protein: CAWSVGRQGAGELFF. The entire variable domain, with the rest obtained from reference TRBV30 and TRBJ2-2, is as follows: SQTIHQWPATLVQPVGSPLSLECTVEGTSNPNLYWYRQAAGRGLQLLFYSVGIGQISSEVPQNLSASRPQDRQFILSSKKLLLSDSGFYLCAWSVGRQGAGELFFGEGSRLTVL.

V usage is TRBV29-1 and J usage is TRBJ1-6, with a tentative D call TRBD1 (6 bases). The CDR3 extends over 13 amino acids. Deletions cut 7 bases from V and 10 bases from J, with 17 bases between. Per germline, CDR1 SQVTM and CDR2 ANQGSEA. CDR3 in amino acids: CSARTTGKSPLHF. Written as DNA, the CDR3 is TGCAGCGCCCGAACGACAGGAAAATCACCCCTCCACTTT.

The V call is TRBV4-2, the J call TRBJ2-1; TRBD1 aligns across 10 bases. V lost 3 bases and J lost 9; bases outside the gene matches: 5. This CDR3 has 14 amino acids. Germline V gene lookup returns CDR1 LGHNA and CDR2 YNFKEQ. CDR3 residues: CASSQRGQGPEQFF. As DNA, the CDR3 is TGTGCCAGCAGCCAGCGGGGACAGGGGCCTGAGCAGTTCTTC.

V usage is TRBV7-2 and J usage is TRBJ1-1, with D tentatively TRBD1 (6 bases). Germline V gene sequence: CDR1 SGHTA, CDR2 FQGNSA. The V gene lost 5 bases and the J gene lost 5 bases, with 12 bases spanning the gap. The CDR3 has 13 amino acids. The CDR3 region is CASSVYRVTEAFF. CDR3 coding DNA: TGTGCCAGCAGCGTTTACAGGGTGACTGAAGCTTTCTTT.

V gene TRBV28 combines with J gene TRBJ2-1; a possible D gene is TRBD1 (5 bases). The V gene lost 2 bases and the J gene lost 0 bases, with 11 bases spanning the gap. Germline lookup yields CDR1 MDHEN and CDR2 SYDVKM. This CDR3 region has 16 residues. Written as DNA, the CDR3 is TGTGCCAGCAGTTTAGGGGCTAGTAACTCCTACAATGAGCAGTTCTTC. Translation gives CASSLGASNSYNEQFF.

As regards this clone: Other DNA sequences in the same sample also yield this CDR3. The rearrangement joins TRBV6-6 to TRBJ1-5, with 7 positions matching TRBD1. Germline V gene sequence: CDR1 MNHNY, CDR2 SVGAGI (reference sequence). The CDR3 has 14 amino acids. The V and J ends lost 8 bases and 6 bases, in that order; junction bases with no gene match: 10. As DNA, the CDR3 is TGTGCCAGCTCTCCGAGACAGGGTCGTCAGCCCCAGCATTTT. Amino acid sequence: CASSPRQGRQPQHF.

This chain links TRBV5-8 with TRBJ2-6; tentatively, D is TRBD1 (5 bases). The germline V and J ends were trimmed by 0 bases and 1 base, with 8 bases remaining between them. This CDR3 has 16 amino acids. CDR1 and CDR2 from the germline V gene are SGHTS and YDEGEE. CDR3 in amino acids: CASSLERQSGANVLTF. The CDR3 DNA reads as TGTGCCAGCAGCTTGGAGAGACAGTCTGGGGCCAACGTCCTGACTTTC.

This chain links TRBV7-8 with TRBJ2-7, with D possibly matching TRBD1 (5 bases). The CDR3 totals 15 residues. Germline V gene data show CDR1 as SGHVS and CDR2 as FQNEAQ. The V end lost 4 bases, the J end lost 12 bases, and 25 bases lay between the germline ends. The DNA of the CDR3 is TGTGCCAGCAGCTCCCGCCAGGGCCTTTTACGAGCAGTGTACTTC. It yields the protein CASSSRQGLLRAVYF.